The 13 T cell receptor beta chains given below trace back to one sample, sequenced in a study of yellow fever vaccine responses in identical twins. TCRdb passed the RT-PCR reads through MiXCR, listing each CDR3 protein once. The profile shows around 3,500 distinct CDR3 sequences, roughly 89% of them singletons. Sequencing used T cells from blood (PBMCs), unsorted or a sorted subset (not recorded which), obtained before or after yellow fever vaccination (not recorded which). The receptor source for this set is a young woman who received the yellow fever vaccine.

The CDR3 DNA is TGTGCCAGCAGCCCCACCTCTGCGTCTACTAGCGGGAGGAATGAGCAGTTCTTC. It translates to CASSPTSASTSGRNEQFF. The chain employs TRBV14 and TRBJ2-1, with TRBD2 matching over 12 bases. Looked up from germline, CDR1 is SGHDN and CDR2 is FVKESK. Trimming removed 4 bases from V and 7 bases from J; junction bases left unmatched: 14. The CDR3 has 18 residues.

The gene calls are TRBV3-1 and TRBJ1-1, with D possibly TRBD1 on 5 matching bases. Germline-derived CDR1 and CDR2 are LGHDT and YNNKEL (reference sequence). The CDR3 runs 14 residues. Deletions cut 3 bases from V and 1 base from J, with 9 bases between. CDR3 DNA: TGTGCCAGCAGCCATAAGGGGAGGAACACTGAAGCTTTCTTT. It specifies CASSHKGRNTEAFF.

The rearrangement uses TRBV11-1 and TRBJ2-7; 8 bases are a match to TRBD1. Germline V CDR1 and CDR2: SGHAT, FQDESV (reference sequence). The CDR3 totals 15 residues. With V trimmed by 5 bases and J by 2 bases, 8 bases remained unmatched. CDR3 bases: TGTGCCAGCAGCCCAGCGACAGGGGTAACCTACGAGCAGTACTTC. Encoded protein: CASSPATGVTYEQYF.

This sequence joins TRBV4-2 and TRBJ2-1; 9 bases are a match to TRBD2. The junction had 11 bases not matched to a gene; V was cut back by 0 bases and J by 8 bases. The CDR3 consists of 17 residues. CDR1 is LGHNA and CDR2 is YNFKEQ in the germline V gene. CDR3 coding DNA: TGTGCCAGCAGCCAAGAAGGAACTGAGGTAGCGGGGGATGAGCAGTTCTTC. Protein product: CASSQEGTEVAGDEQFF.

This rearrangement joins TRBV11-2 to TRBJ2-7, with D possibly TRBD2 on 5 matching bases. This CDR3 contains 15 residues. V was clipped by 0 bases and J by 1 base, with 10 bases between them. Germline V gene data show CDR1 as SGHAT and CDR2 as FQNNGV. The CDR3 sequence is CASSLDGRGSYEQYF. Written as DNA, the CDR3 is TGTGCCAGCAGCTTAGACGGAAGAGGGTCCTACGAGCAGTACTTC.

The chain has TRBV12-3 or TRBV12-4 and TRBJ1-5; 9 positions match TRBD1. This CDR3 is 13 amino acids long. Germline trimming cut 7 bases from V and 7 bases from J; bases unmatched to any gene: 5. The chain's CDR3 is CASTQGAWQPQHF. DNA of the CDR3: TGTGCCAGCACACAGGGGGCATGGCAGCCCCAGCATTTT.

The chain has TRBV15 and TRBJ2-7; 11 positions agree with TRBD2. The CDR3 is 15 amino acids. Germline-derived CDR1 and CDR2 are LNHNV and YYDKDF (reference sequence). Unmatched junction bases numbered 3, after V lost 0 bases and J lost 5 bases. DNA of the CDR3: TGTGCCACCAGCAGAGATACTAGCGGGGGCGACGAGCAGTACTTC. It codes for CATSRDTSGGDEQYF. Looking up the rest from reference TRBV15 and TRBJ2-7 gives the full variable domain: DAMVIQNPRYQVTQFGKPVTLSCSQTLNHNVMYWYQQKSSQAPKLLFHYYDKDFNNEADTPDNFQSRRPNTSFCFLDIRSPGLGDTAMYLCATSRDTSGGDEQYFGPGTRLTVT.

J is TRBJ2-7 and V is TRBV3-1; the D gene could be TRBD1 or TRBD2 (6 bases each). V lost 4 bases and J lost 5, with 15 bases in between. Germline V gene data show CDR1 as LGHDT and CDR2 as YNNKEL (reference sequence). The CDR3 totals 14 residues. For the CDR3, the DNA is TGTGCCAGCAGCCGGCGAGGGGGGCCCCACGAGCAGTACTTC. Protein sequence: CASSRRGGPHEQYF.

The rearrangement uses TRBV20-1 and TRBJ2-2; tentatively, D is TRBD2 (5 bases). The V end was cut by 5 bases, the J end by 6 bases, with 10 bases between. This CDR3 is 12 amino acids long. The germline V gene encodes CDR1 DFQATT and CDR2 SNEGSKA (reference sequence). The CDR3 sequence: CSAGSYSGELFF. In DNA form, the CDR3 reads TGCAGTGCTGGGAGTTATTCCGGGGAGCTGTTTTTT.

The chain links TRBV30 to TRBJ1-1, with D possibly TRBD1 on 6 matching bases. V was clipped by 5 bases and J by 1 base, with 14 bases between them. This CDR3 has 14 residues. Germline loops: CDR1 GTSNPN, CDR2 SVGIG (reference sequence). In DNA, the CDR3 is TGTGCCTGGTGGGCAGGGGTAGGGAACACTGAAGCTTTCTTT. Protein product: CAWWAGVGNTEAFF.

The chain is built from TRBV5-1 and TRBJ2-1, with D maybe TRBD2 (6 bases). CDR1 and CDR2 (germline): SGHRS, YFSETQ. The germline V and J ends were trimmed by 4 bases and 5 bases, with 16 bases remaining between them. The length of the CDR3 is 15 residues. CDR3 region: CASSTTSRGDNEQFF. The CDR3 DNA sequence: TGCGCCAGCAGCACGACCTCCCGCGGGGACAATGAGCAGTTCTTC.

This chain links TRBV2 with TRBJ2-7, with 10 bases that match TRBD2. CDR1 is SNHLY, CDR2 FYNNEI, per germline. Losses at the gene ends were 7 bases for V and 1 base for J; bases not matched to a gene: 4. CDR3 length: 14 amino acids. The chain's CDR3 is CASKGTSASYEQYF. The CDR3 DNA reads as TGTGCCAGCAAGGGGACTAGCGCTTCCTACGAGCAGTACTTC.

The chain links TRBV12-3 or TRBV12-4 to TRBJ2-3, with D possibly TRBD2 on 5 matching bases. V lost 2 bases to trimming and J lost 5 bases, with 11 bases between them. The CDR3 has 14 amino acids. CDR3 loop: CASSLTLEGDTQYF. The CDR3 DNA is TGTGCCAGCAGTTTAACCCTAGAGGGAGATACGCAGTATTTT.